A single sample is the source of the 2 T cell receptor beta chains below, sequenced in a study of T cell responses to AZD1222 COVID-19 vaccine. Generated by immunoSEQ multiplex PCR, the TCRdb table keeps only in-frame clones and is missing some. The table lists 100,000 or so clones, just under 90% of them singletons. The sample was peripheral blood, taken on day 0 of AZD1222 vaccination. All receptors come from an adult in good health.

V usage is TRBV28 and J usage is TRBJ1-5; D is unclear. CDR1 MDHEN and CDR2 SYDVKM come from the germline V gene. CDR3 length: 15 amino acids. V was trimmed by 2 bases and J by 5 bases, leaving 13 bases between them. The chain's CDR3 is CASSLGAFTYQPQHF. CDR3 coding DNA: TGTGCCAGCAGTTTAGGCGCCTTTACTTATCAGCCCCAGCATTTT.

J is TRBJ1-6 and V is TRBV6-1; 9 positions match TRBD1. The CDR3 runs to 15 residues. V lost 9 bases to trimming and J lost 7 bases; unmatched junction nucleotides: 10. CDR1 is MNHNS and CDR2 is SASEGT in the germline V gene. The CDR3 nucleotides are TGTGCCAGTACCCGGGACAGGGCGTCCAATTCACCCCTCCACTTT. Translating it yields CASTRDRASNSPLHF.